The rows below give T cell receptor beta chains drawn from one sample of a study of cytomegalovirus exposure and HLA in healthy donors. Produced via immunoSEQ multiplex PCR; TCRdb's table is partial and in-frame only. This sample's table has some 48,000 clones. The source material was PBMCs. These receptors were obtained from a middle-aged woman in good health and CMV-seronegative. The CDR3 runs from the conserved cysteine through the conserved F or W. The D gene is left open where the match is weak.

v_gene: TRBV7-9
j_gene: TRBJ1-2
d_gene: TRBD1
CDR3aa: CASSQTGIQKHTF
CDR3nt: TGTGCCAGCAGCCAGACAGGGATCCAGAAACACACCTTC

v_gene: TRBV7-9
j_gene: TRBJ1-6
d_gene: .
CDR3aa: CASSLQGPLDSPLHF
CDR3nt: TGTGCCAGCAGCTTACAGGGTCCTTTGGATTCACCCCTCCACTTT

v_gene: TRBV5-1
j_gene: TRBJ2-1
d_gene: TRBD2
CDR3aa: CASSPRIAGGNEQFF
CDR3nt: TGCGCCAGCAGCCCCCGGATAGCGGGAGGCAATGAGCAGTTCTTC

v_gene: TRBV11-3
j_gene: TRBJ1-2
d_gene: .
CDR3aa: CASSLPGVDRIYGYTF
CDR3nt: TGTGCCAGCAGCCTACCCGGGGTGGACAGAATCTATGGCTACACCTTC

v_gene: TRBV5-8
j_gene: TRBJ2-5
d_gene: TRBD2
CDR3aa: CASSFAGGGQETQYF
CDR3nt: TGTGCCAGCAGCTTTGCGGGGGGGGGTCAAGAGACCCAGTACTTC

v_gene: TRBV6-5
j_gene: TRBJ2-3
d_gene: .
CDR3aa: CASSYSRGTDTQYF
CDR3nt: TGTGCCAGCAGTTACTCACGGGGCACAGATACGCAGTATTTT

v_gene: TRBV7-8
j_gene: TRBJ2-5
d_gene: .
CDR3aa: CASSSGPRRRETQYF
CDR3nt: TGTGCCAGCAGCTCAGGGCCCAGGCGGCGAGAGACCCAGTACTTC

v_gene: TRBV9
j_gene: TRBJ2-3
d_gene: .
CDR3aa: CASRVDQDTQYF
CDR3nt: TGTGCCAGCAGAGTAGACCAGGATACGCAGTATTTT

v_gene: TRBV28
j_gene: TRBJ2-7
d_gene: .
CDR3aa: CASSSLGGTILYEQYF
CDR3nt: TGTGCCAGCAGTTCCCTCGGGGGGACAATCCTCTACGAGCAGTACTTC

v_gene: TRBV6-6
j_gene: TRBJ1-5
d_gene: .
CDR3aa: CASSQGGDQQPQHF
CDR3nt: TGTGCCAGCAGTCAAGGCGGGGATCAGCAGCCCCAGCATTTT